This is a list of T cell receptor beta chains from one sample in a study of graft-versus-host responses after intestinal transplantation. The antigens for these receptors are not known. The method was immunoSEQ multiplex PCR; TCRdb's version includes in-frame clones alone and lacks a portion of them. The sample shows 60,000 to 90,000 clones, roughly 88% of them seen only once. Sequencing used unstimulated CD8+ T cells sorted from spleen or lymph node cells, obtained before intestinal transplant. Source of these receptors: a human donor who received an intestinal transplant. The CDR3 runs from the conserved cysteine through the conserved F or W. Each record gives: CDR3 length, V gene, J gene, D gene, clone size, CDR3 DNA, CDR3 protein. A D gene is named only where the DNA matches it firmly. Where a row states a size, it is once, few, many or the class of an expanded clone; other rows omit it.

cdr3_length: 16; v_call: TRBV27; j_call: TRBJ1-4; d_call: TRBD1; clone_size: .; cdr3_nt: TGTGCCAGCAGTTCGGGACCGGGACAGCATAATGAAAAACTGTTTTTT; cdr3_aa: CASSSGPGQHNEKLFF
cdr3_length: 14; v_call: TRBV10-3; j_call: TRBJ1-1; d_call: TRBD1; clone_size: few; cdr3_nt: TGTGCCATCAGTGCCGCCTACAGGGGTAGGGTAGCTTTCTTT; cdr3_aa: CAISAAYRGRVAFF
cdr3_length: 18; v_call: TRBV6-1; j_call: TRBJ2-1; d_call: .; clone_size: .; cdr3_nt: TGTGCCAGCAGTGAAAGGGTGGAGGAGACAATCCTCTACAATGAGCAGTTCTTC; cdr3_aa: CASSERVEETILYNEQFF
cdr3_length: 14; v_call: TRBV4-1; j_call: TRBJ1-3; d_call: .; clone_size: .; cdr3_nt: TGCGCCAGCGCAAAACAGCTCTCTGGAAACACCATATATTTT; cdr3_aa: CASAKQLSGNTIYF
cdr3_length: 14; v_call: TRBV7-2; j_call: TRBJ1-5; d_call: .; clone_size: .; cdr3_nt: TGTGCCAGCAGCTTACATTTCCTAAATCAGCCCCAGCATTTT; cdr3_aa: CASSLHFLNQPQHF
cdr3_length: 15; v_call: TRBV7-6; j_call: TRBJ2-1; d_call: TRBD2; clone_size: .; cdr3_nt: TGTGCCAGCGCTGGACTAGCGGGGGGGCACAATGAGCAGTTCTTC; cdr3_aa: CASAGLAGGHNEQFF
cdr3_length: 13; v_call: TRBV19; j_call: TRBJ1-1; d_call: .; clone_size: .; cdr3_nt: TGTGCCAGTGCGGGGCCATTGAACACTGAAGCTTTCTTT; cdr3_aa: CASAGPLNTEAFF
cdr3_length: 17; v_call: TRBV2; j_call: TRBJ1-1; d_call: TRBD1; clone_size: .; cdr3_nt: TGTGCCAGCAGTGACTCCATGGACAGGGGTATGAACACTGAAGCTTTCTTT; cdr3_aa: CASSDSMDRGMNTEAFF
cdr3_length: 12; v_call: TRBV2; j_call: TRBJ1-5; d_call: .; clone_size: .; cdr3_nt: TGTGCCAGCGGGGGGAATTATCAGCCCCAGCATTTT; cdr3_aa: CASGGNYQPQHF
cdr3_length: 17; v_call: TRBV4-1; j_call: TRBJ1-1; d_call: .; clone_size: .; cdr3_nt: TGCGCCAGCAGCCTCACCTCTCGGGGGGGTGGGCCGGTTGTGGCTTTCTTT; cdr3_aa: CASSLTSRGGGPVVAFF
cdr3_length: 14; v_call: TRBV2; j_call: TRBJ2-7; d_call: .; clone_size: .; cdr3_nt: TGTGCCAGCAGTGATTGGGGGCCTACCTACGAGCAGTACTTC; cdr3_aa: CASSDWGPTYEQYF
cdr3_length: 13; v_call: TRBV6-5; j_call: TRBJ2-3; d_call: .; clone_size: .; cdr3_nt: TGTGCCAGCAGTTACGATGACGGGGATACGCAGTATTTT; cdr3_aa: CASSYDDGDTQYF
cdr3_length: 16; v_call: TRBV9; j_call: TRBJ2-1; d_call: TRBD1; clone_size: .; cdr3_nt: TGTGCCAGCAGCAAAGAGGGACAGGGGTCAGACAATGAGCAGTTCTTC; cdr3_aa: CASSKEGQGSDNEQFF
cdr3_length: 12; v_call: TRBV6-1; j_call: TRBJ2-7; d_call: .; clone_size: .; cdr3_nt: TGTGCCAGCAGTCCAGGGTCGCACGAGCAGTACTTC; cdr3_aa: CASSPGSHEQYF
cdr3_length: 15; v_call: TRBV4-1; j_call: TRBJ2-7; d_call: .; clone_size: .; cdr3_nt: TGCGCCAGCAGCCAAGCGGCGACAGGCTCGGATGAGCAGTACTTC; cdr3_aa: CASSQAATGSDEQYF
cdr3_length: 14; v_call: TRBV12-5; j_call: TRBJ1-5; d_call: .; clone_size: .; cdr3_nt: TGTGCTAGTGGTTCCCCTGGGGGGAATCAGCCCCAGCATTTT; cdr3_aa: CASGSPGGNQPQHF
cdr3_length: 13; v_call: TRBV6-6; j_call: TRBJ2-7; d_call: .; clone_size: .; cdr3_nt: TGTGCCAGCAGCGGTCAGGGGCCCCTCGAGCAGTACTTC; cdr3_aa: CASSGQGPLEQYF
cdr3_length: 15; v_call: TRBV5-5; j_call: TRBJ2-1; d_call: .; clone_size: few; cdr3_nt: TGTGCCAGCATCCCAACCGGGGGCTCCTACAATGAGCAGTTCTTC; cdr3_aa: CASIPTGGSYNEQFF
cdr3_length: 16; v_call: TRBV7-6; j_call: TRBJ2-1; d_call: TRBD1; clone_size: .; cdr3_nt: TGTGCCAGCAGCTTAGAGAGCCAGGGGGCCGACAATGAGCAGTTCTTC; cdr3_aa: CASSLESQGADNEQFF
cdr3_length: 12; v_call: TRBV6-6; j_call: TRBJ1-1; d_call: .; clone_size: .; cdr3_nt: TGTGCCAGCAGTTACCCACAATCTGAAGCTTTCTTT; cdr3_aa: CASSYPQSEAFF
cdr3_length: 14; v_call: TRBV29-1; j_call: TRBJ2-7; d_call: TRBD1; clone_size: .; cdr3_nt: TGCAGCGCCGTACGGACAGGGGGCTCCTACGAGCAGTACTTC; cdr3_aa: CSAVRTGGSYEQYF
cdr3_length: 15; v_call: TRBV4-1; j_call: TRBJ2-1; d_call: .; clone_size: .; cdr3_nt: TGCGCCAGCAGCCAAGATTTGGCAGGGGTAAATGAGCAGTTCTTC; cdr3_aa: CASSQDLAGVNEQFF
cdr3_length: 14; v_call: TRBV19; j_call: TRBJ1-1; d_call: .; clone_size: .; cdr3_nt: TGTGCCAGTAGTATGGGAGGAATTGGTACTGAAGCTTTCTTT; cdr3_aa: CASSMGGIGTEAFF
cdr3_length: 15; v_call: TRBV9; j_call: TRBJ1-1; d_call: TRBD1; clone_size: .; cdr3_nt: TGTGCCAGCAGCGGTACCGGGACAGGAGGTACTGAAGCTTTCTTT; cdr3_aa: CASSGTGTGGTEAFF
cdr3_length: 11; v_call: TRBV20-1; j_call: TRBJ2-1; d_call: .; clone_size: .; cdr3_nt: TGCAGTGCTAGAGGCGACAGTGAGCAGTTCTTC; cdr3_aa: CSARGDSEQFF
cdr3_length: 14; v_call: TRBV6-5; j_call: TRBJ1-3; d_call: .; clone_size: .; cdr3_nt: TGTGCCAGCAGTTTCGGAGTCCCTGGAAACACCATATATTTT; cdr3_aa: CASSFGVPGNTIYF
cdr3_length: 16; v_call: TRBV7-3; j_call: TRBJ2-1; d_call: .; clone_size: .; cdr3_nt: TGTGCCAGCAGCGTCGGCATCGGGGGGCCGACCAATGAGCAGTTCTTC; cdr3_aa: CASSVGIGGPTNEQFF
cdr3_length: 13; v_call: TRBV7-9; j_call: TRBJ2-1; d_call: .; clone_size: .; cdr3_nt: TGTGCCAGCAGCTTCGGACTCAACAATGAGCAGTTCTTC; cdr3_aa: CASSFGLNNEQFF
cdr3_length: 14; v_call: TRBV27; j_call: TRBJ2-7; d_call: TRBD1; clone_size: once; cdr3_nt: TGTGCCAGCAGTTTGGGACAGGGAACGGGGGAGCAGTACTTC; cdr3_aa: CASSLGQGTGEQYF
cdr3_length: 15; v_call: TRBV9; j_call: TRBJ2-1; d_call: .; clone_size: .; cdr3_nt: TGTGCCAGCAGCCCCCCCCGGGGAGGTCACAATGAGCAGTTCTTC; cdr3_aa: CASSPPRGGHNEQFF
cdr3_length: 14; v_call: TRBV6-5; j_call: TRBJ1-2; d_call: .; clone_size: .; cdr3_nt: TGTGCCAGCAGCCCCGGGGAGGCCTACTATGGCTACACCTTC; cdr3_aa: CASSPGEAYYGYTF
cdr3_length: 22; v_call: TRBV2; j_call: TRBJ2-4; d_call: TRBD2; clone_size: once; cdr3_nt: TGTGCCAGCAGTGAAACAACCCTGACGGGGGTAGCGGGGGGGCTAGCCAAAAACATTCAGTACTTC; cdr3_aa: CASSETTLTGVAGGLAKNIQYF
cdr3_length: 16; v_call: TRBV13; j_call: TRBJ2-3; d_call: TRBD2; clone_size: .; cdr3_nt: TGTGCCAGCAGCGGAAGAGCGGGGCCCCCCTCCGATACGCAGTATTTT; cdr3_aa: CASSGRAGPPSDTQYF
cdr3_length: 13; v_call: TRBV13; j_call: TRBJ2-2; d_call: .; clone_size: .; cdr3_nt: TGTGCCAGCAGCCCCCGTGGGAGCGGGGAGCTGTTTTTT; cdr3_aa: CASSPRGSGELFF
cdr3_length: 11; v_call: TRBV7-9; j_call: TRBJ1-1; d_call: .; clone_size: .; cdr3_nt: TGTGCCAGCAGCGAGGGGGCTGAAGCTTTCTTT; cdr3_aa: CASSEGAEAFF
cdr3_length: 14; v_call: TRBV2; j_call: TRBJ1-2; d_call: .; clone_size: .; cdr3_nt: TGTGCCAGCGGTGGGGCTCCCTCTAACTATGGCTACACCTTC; cdr3_aa: CASGGAPSNYGYTF
cdr3_length: 13; v_call: TRBV28; j_call: TRBJ2-2; d_call: .; clone_size: once; cdr3_nt: TGTGCCAGTACCACAGAGAGCACCGGGGAGCTGTTTTTT; cdr3_aa: CASTTESTGELFF
cdr3_length: 12; v_call: TRBV6-1; j_call: TRBJ1-1; d_call: .; clone_size: once; cdr3_nt: TGTGCCAGCAGCCCCGGCGGTACTGAAGCTTTCTTT; cdr3_aa: CASSPGGTEAFF
cdr3_length: 13; v_call: TRBV19; j_call: TRBJ2-7; d_call: .; clone_size: once; cdr3_nt: TGTGCCAGTAGTATCCGACCGACAGACGAGCAGTACTTC; cdr3_aa: CASSIRPTDEQYF
cdr3_length: 15; v_call: TRBV6-5; j_call: TRBJ1-3; d_call: TRBD1; clone_size: .; cdr3_nt: TGTGCCAGCACCCCCGGGACAGACTCTGGAAACACCATATATTTT; cdr3_aa: CASTPGTDSGNTIYF
cdr3_length: 12; v_call: TRBV25-1; j_call: TRBJ1-6; d_call: .; clone_size: .; cdr3_nt: TGTGCCAGCAGTGGCGGTAATTCACCCCTCCACTTT; cdr3_aa: CASSGGNSPLHF
cdr3_length: 15; v_call: TRBV7-3; j_call: TRBJ2-5; d_call: TRBD2; clone_size: .; cdr3_nt: TGTGCCAGCAGCTTAGGAGCGGGGGGTTATGAGACCCAGTACTTC; cdr3_aa: CASSLGAGGYETQYF
cdr3_length: 16; v_call: TRBV5-1; j_call: TRBJ2-7; d_call: .; clone_size: .; cdr3_nt: TGCGCCAGCAGCTTGTTTTGGACAAGACACTCCTACGAGCAGTACTTC; cdr3_aa: CASSLFWTRHSYEQYF
cdr3_length: 15; v_call: TRBV6-1; j_call: TRBJ1-1; d_call: TRBD1; clone_size: once; cdr3_nt: TGTGCCAGCAGCCTAAGACAGGGTGTGTCCACTGAAGCTTTCTTT; cdr3_aa: CASSLRQGVSTEAFF